This passage covers 13 T cell receptor beta chains from one sample sequenced in a study of beta chain features in type 1 diabetes. Every bit of the isolated RNA underwent reverse transcription, so sequencing read expressed TCRB transcripts. Only in-frame clones appear in the TCRdb table, and some are missing; sequencing was by immunoSEQ multiplex PCR. The table lists hundreds of thousands of clones, roughly 8% of them singletons. Sequencing was carried out using central memory CD4+ T cells from blood. The receptors shown here come from a woman between 18 and 29 years old in good health.

In its sample, this clone was seen a few times. This chain uses TRBV5-6 with TRBJ2-1; D is ambiguous. The CDR3 is 13 residues long. Per the germline V gene, CDR1 is SGHDT and CDR2 is YYEEEE. V shed 0 bases and J shed 7 bases, with 8 bases lying between them. In DNA, the CDR3 is TGTGCCAGCAGCTTGGGGGCTTGGAATGAGCAGTTCTTC. It specifies CASSLGAWNEQFF.

This clone has ten or more counts. This chain links TRBV18 with TRBJ2-2, with a tentative D call TRBD2 (6 bases). The CDR3 covers 14 residues. The V end lost 3 bases, the J end lost 4 bases, and 9 bases lay between the germline ends. CDR1 is KGHSH and CDR2 is LQKENI in the germline V gene. The CDR3 sequence: CASSPLTSTGELFF. Written as DNA, the CDR3 is TGTGCCAGCTCACCTCTGACTAGCACCGGGGAGCTGTTTTTT.

The genes are TRBV4-2 and TRBJ2-1; D is perhaps TRBD2 (5 bases). This CDR3 comprises 16 residues. V dropped 0 bases and J dropped 0 bases, with 9 bases sitting between them. Per germline, CDR1 LGHNA and CDR2 YNFKEQ. The CDR3 is CASSQDNRDSYNEQFF. DNA for the CDR3: TGTGCCAGCAGCCAAGACAACCGGGACTCCTACAATGAGCAGTTCTTC.

This clone was detected ten times or more. The chain has TRBV18 and TRBJ1-3, with D possibly TRBD1 on 6 matching bases. CDR1 and CDR2 from the germline V gene are KGHSH and LQKENI. V dropped 8 bases and J dropped 2 bases, with 13 bases sitting between them. The CDR3 extends over 14 amino acids. DNA of the CDR3: TGTGCCAGCGCAGATCGGACAGCTGGAAACACCATATATTTT. This codes for CASADRTAGNTIYF.

This clone appeared a few times. The chain is built from TRBV7-2 and TRBJ1-4, with 7 bases matching TRBD1. J gave up 4 bases and V 5 bases, and 7 bases lay outside the gene matches. The CDR3 runs 15 residues. Looked up from germline, CDR1 is SGHTA and CDR2 is FQGNSA. The CDR3 protein is CASSPRGQHNEKLFF. Written as DNA, the CDR3 is TGTGCCAGCAGCCCTCGGGGACAGCATAATGAAAAACTGTTTTTT.

This clone has a handful of counts. The chain carries TRBV2 and TRBJ2-3; possibly TRBD1 for D (6 bases). Germline assignment: CDR1 SNHLY and CDR2 FYNNEI. The CDR3 is made up of 12 amino acids. V lost 6 bases to trimming and J lost 14 bases, with 18 bases between them. Written as DNA, the CDR3 is TGTGCCAGCAGAGACTCCGGGACACGGTTGTATTTT. This translates into CASRDSGTRLYF.

This clone appeared a few times. The chain links TRBV6-6 to TRBJ2-1; 9 nucleotides line up with TRBD1. CDR1 MNHNY and CDR2 SVGAGI come from the germline V gene (reference sequence). Trimming cost V 6 bases and J 8 bases; bases outside gene matches: 8. This CDR3 contains 14 residues. CDR3 DNA sequence: TGTGCCAGCAGAGGGGGACAGGGAGGGTATGAGCAGTTCTTC. Its translation is CASRGGQGGYEQFF.

This clone was counted between two and nine times. The J gene is TRBJ2-1, the V gene TRBV7-9; 8 nucleotides align to TRBD2. V lost 5 bases, J lost 4 bases, and 10 bases stayed unmatched. The CDR3 is 16 residues long. Germline assignment: CDR1 SEHNR and CDR2 FQNEAQ (reference sequence). The CDR3 sequence is CASSDLRSGSYNEQFF. The CDR3 DNA reads TGTGCCAGCAGCGACCTTAGAAGCGGGAGTTACAATGAGCAGTTCTTC. The full variable domain, its missing parts supplied by reference TRBV7-9 and TRBJ2-1, is DTGVSQNPRHKITKRGQNVTFRCDPISEHNRLYWYRQTLGQGPEFLTYFQNEAQLEKSRLLSDRFSAERPKGSFSTLEIQRTEQGDSAMYLCASSDLRSGSYNEQFFGPGTRLTVL.

This chain connects TRBV2 to TRBJ1-2, with D unresolved. The V end lost 3 bases, the J end lost 2 bases, and 10 bases lay between the germline ends. Germline CDR1 reads SNHLY; CDR2 reads FYNNEI. The CDR3 consists of 14 residues. The CDR3 DNA is TGTGCCAGCAGTGAGACCGGGGAAAACTATGGCTACACCTTC. Translation: CASSETGENYGYTF.

The rearrangement joins TRBV6-6 to TRBJ2-7; possible D gene TRBD2, 6 bases. The germline V gene encodes CDR1 MNHNY and CDR2 SVGAGI (reference sequence). Trimming took off 7 bases at V and 4 bases at J, with 14 bases between the two ends. The CDR3 runs to 13 residues. CDR3: CASTPGSTYEQYF. The CDR3 DNA is TGTGCCAGCACCCCCGGGAGTACTTACGAGCAGTACTTC.

The chain uses TRBV4-1 and TRBJ1-3, with D maybe TRBD1 (5 bases). The germline gives CDR1 MGHRA, CDR2 YSYEKL. This CDR3 spans 17 amino acids. Between the trimmed V and J ends, which lost 4 bases and 13 bases, there was a span of 29 bases. The CDR3, as DNA: TGCGCCAGCAGCCCCTCCCCGTCCGGGGCTGCTGAAACAAGGATATATTTT. Translated: CASSPSPSGAAETRIYF.

The chain employs TRBV28 and TRBJ1-3, with D unclear. This CDR3 is 14 amino acids long. Germline V gives CDR1 MDHEN, CDR2 SYDVKM. V dropped 5 bases and J dropped 0 bases, with 8 bases sitting between them. CDR3 sequence reads: CASSPRFSGNTIYF. The CDR3 region has the DNA TGTGCCAGCAGTCCCAGATTCTCTGGAAACACCATATATTTT. The full variable domain, with the rest looked up from reference TRBV28 and TRBJ1-3, is DVKVTQSSRYLVKRTGEKVFLECVQDMDHENMFWYRQDPGLGLRLIYFSYDVKMKEKGDIPEGYSVSREKKERFSLILESASTNQTSMYLCASSPRFSGNTIYFGEGSWLTVV.

The chain has TRBV9 and TRBJ2-1, with D perhaps TRBD2 (6 bases). The CDR3 sequence is 15 residues long. Germline V gene lookup returns CDR1 SGDLS and CDR2 YYNGEE. Trimming cost V 0 bases and J 3 bases, with 10 bases left between them. The CDR3 DNA reads as TGTGCCAGCAGCGTAGCGGGAGAAGGCTACAATGAGCAGTTCTTC. It translates to CASSVAGEGYNEQFF. Full variable domain (missing parts from reference TRBV9 and TRBJ2-1): DSGVTQTPKHLITATGQRVTLRCSPRSGDLSVYWYQQSLDQGLQFLIQYYNGEERAKGNILERFSAQQFPDLHSELNLSSLELGDSALYFCASSVAGEGYNEQFFGPGTRLTVL.